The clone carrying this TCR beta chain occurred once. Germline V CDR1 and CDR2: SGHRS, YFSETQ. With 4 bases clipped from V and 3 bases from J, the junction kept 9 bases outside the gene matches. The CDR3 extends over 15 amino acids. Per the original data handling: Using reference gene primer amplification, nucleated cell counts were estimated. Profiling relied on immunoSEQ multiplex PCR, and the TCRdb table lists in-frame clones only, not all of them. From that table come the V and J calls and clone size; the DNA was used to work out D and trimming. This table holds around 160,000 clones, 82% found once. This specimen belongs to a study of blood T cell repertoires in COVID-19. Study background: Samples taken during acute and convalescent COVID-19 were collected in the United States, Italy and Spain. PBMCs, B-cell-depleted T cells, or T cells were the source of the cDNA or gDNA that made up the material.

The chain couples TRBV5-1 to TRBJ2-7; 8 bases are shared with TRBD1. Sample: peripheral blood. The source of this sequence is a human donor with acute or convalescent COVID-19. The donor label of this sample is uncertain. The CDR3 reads CASSPVGTGDYEQYF. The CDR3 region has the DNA TGCGCCAGCAGCCCGGTCGGGACAGGCGACTACGAGCAGTACTTC. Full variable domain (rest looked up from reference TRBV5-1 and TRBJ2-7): KAGVTQTPRYLIKTRGQQVTLSCSPISGHRSVSWYQQTPGQGLQFLFEYFSETQRNKGNFPGRFSGRQFSNSRSEMNVSTLELGDSALYLCASSPVGTGDYEQYFGPGTRLTVT.